This T cell receptor (beta chain) was obtained from a study of response to subunit inactivated influenza vaccine. Study results and caveats: Each seasonal flu vaccination may recruit only limited new T cells, authors suggested.

CDR1 and CDR2 (germline): SGHVS, FQNEAQ. The CDR3 is made up of 18 amino acids. V was trimmed by 5 bases and J by 0 bases, leaving 20 bases between them. In its sample, this clonotype was seen a few times. As yet, its antigen is unknown. One entry per CDR3 protein results from TCRdb running MiXCR on the RT-PCR reads. The data hold approximately 700,000 distinct CDR3 sequences, with approximately 14% observed a single time. Material: PBMCs from blood, obtained roughly 12 days after vaccination. The sequence came from a man aged 45-65 years who received an inactivated influenza vaccine. The chain employs TRBV7-8 and TRBJ1-5; tentatively, D is TRBD1 (6 bases). The CDR3 loop reads CASSTSRRQGLSNQPQHF. CDR3 in DNA: TGTGCCAGCAGCACCTCGCGGAGGCAGGGGCTTAGCAATCAGCCCCAGCATTTT.